The rows below give T cell receptor beta chains drawn from one sample of a study of control samples from healthy donors and cancer patients. The repertoire was sequenced with immunoSEQ multiplex PCR; TCRdb's copy has only in-frame clones and lacks some. The table has about 130,000 clones, 75% to 95% seen once. Sample: blood. These TCRs come from a middle-aged man in good health. Both conserved end residues are part of each CDR3. A D gene is named only where the DNA matches it firmly. Only part of the rows carry a size: once, few, many, or a class if the clone is expanded.

>TRBJ2-2|TRBV28|.|TRBD1
CAGKGQGKNTGELFF
TGTGCCGGAAAGGGACAGGGGAAGAACACCGGGGAGCTGTTTTTT
>TRBJ2-5|TRBV29-1|.|.
CSVEIVIQETQYF
TGCAGCGTTGAAATAGTGATTCAAGAGACCCAGTACTTC
>TRBJ2-7|TRBV5-1|.|TRBD1
CASSLEGGEVQYF
TGCGCCAGCAGCTTGGAAGGGGGCGAAGTTCAGTACTTC
>TRBJ1-1|TRBV2|.|.
CASRGADTEAFF
TGTGCCAGCAGGGGGGCGGACACTGAAGCTTTCTTT
>TRBJ2-3|TRBV9|few|.
CASSAFLTGRSDTQYF
TGTGCCAGCAGCGCTTTTTTGACAGGGAGGTCAGATACGCAGTATTTT
>TRBJ2-1|TRBV28|.|.
CASKDADFRNEQFF
TGTGCCAGCAAAGACGCGGACTTTCGAAATGAGCAGTTCTTC
>TRBJ1-6|TRBV6-5|.|.
CASSYSLTARESPLHF
TGTGCCAGCAGTTACTCGTTAACAGCCCGGGAGTCACCCCTCCACTTT
>TRBJ2-3|TRBV6-1|.|TRBD2
CASSEARLAGTTDTQYF
TGTGCCAGCAGTGAAGCACGACTAGCGGGGACCACAGATACGCAGTATTTT
>TRBJ2-5|TRBV3-1/TRBV3-2|few|TRBD2
CASSQVPTSGVLETQYF
TGTGCCAGCAGCCAAGTCCCGACTAGCGGGGTTTTAGAGACCCAGTACTTC
>TRBJ1-5|TRBV27|few|.
CASSLGGIQPQHF
TGTGCCAGCAGTTTAGGAGGGATTCAGCCCCAGCATTTT
>TRBJ2-5|TRBV10-2|few|TRBD2
CASSEEPRLAGVQETQYF
TGCGCCAGCAGTGAGGAACCCAGACTAGCGGGGGTCCAAGAGACCCAGTACTTC
>TRBJ1-1|TRBV30|.|.
CASQGRRDTEAFF
TGTGCCTCCCAAGGGAGGAGGGACACTGAAGCTTTCTTT
>TRBJ2-2|TRBV5-1|.|TRBD1
CASKDQTGGDGELFF
TGCGCCAGCAAAGATCAGACAGGGGGTGACGGGGAGCTGTTTTTT
>TRBJ2-5|TRBV9|.|.
CASSATSTGLRETQYF
TGTGCCAGCAGCGCAACTTCTACAGGGTTGAGGGAGACCCAGTACTTC
>TRBJ2-5|TRBV11-3|.|.
CASSLGGQETQYF
TGTGCCAGCAGCTTAGGGGGGCAAGAGACCCAGTACTTC
>TRBJ2-3|TRBV27|.|.
CAGPGLGLTDTQYF
TGTGCCGGCCCCGGGTTGGGCCTGACAGATACGCAGTATTTT
>TRBJ2-1|TRBV3-1/TRBV3-2|.|.
CASSQASIHEQFF
TGTGCCAGCAGCCAAGCCAGTATCCATGAGCAGTTCTTC
>TRBJ2-7|TRBV27|.|TRBD1
CASSLSGGQDFNYEQYF
TGTGCCAGCAGTTTATCAGGAGGACAGGACTTTAACTACGAGCAGTACTTC
>TRBJ2-5|TRBV7-7|.|.
CASSSGLGETQYF
TGTGCTAGCAGCTCGGGACTGGGGGAGACCCAGTACTTC
>TRBJ2-1|TRBV7-7|.|TRBD2
CASSLASGGAYNEQFF
TGTGCTAGCAGCTTGGCTTCGGGGGGGGCCTACAATGAGCAGTTCTTC
>TRBJ2-7|TRBV18|.|.
CASSPRQAGTYEQYF
TGTGCCAGCTCACCCCGGCAGGCGGGAACCTACGAGCAGTACTTC
>TRBJ2-3|TRBV4-2|.|TRBD1
CASSHGPTGSTDTQYF
TGTGCCAGCAGCCACGGTCCGACAGGGTCCACAGATACGCAGTATTTT
>TRBJ1-1|TRBV27|.|.
CASSLLIDSVEAFF
TGTGCCAGCAGTTTACTTATCGATTCAGTGGAAGCTTTCTTT
>TRBJ1-6|TRBV3-1/TRBV3-2|.|.
CASSHRSSPLHF
TGTGCCAGCAGCCATCGTAGTTCACCCCTCCACTTT
>TRBJ2-2|TRBV10-3|.|.
CAISELGTGTGELFF
TGTGCCATCAGTGAGCTGGGGACGGGCACCGGGGAGCTGTTTTTT
>TRBJ2-7|TRBV5-1|.|.
CASSSLPGYEQYF
TGCGCCAGCAGCTCCCTTCCGGGCTACGAGCAGTACTTC
>TRBJ2-2|TRBV28|.|.
CASRWHGELFF
TGTGCCAGCAGATGGCACGGGGAGCTGTTTTTT
>TRBJ2-1|TRBV19|once|TRBD2
CASGPSGGLYNEQFF
TGTGCCAGTGGGCCGAGCGGGGGGTTATACAATGAGCAGTTCTTC
>TRBJ2-1|TRBV9|.|TRBD2
CASSAGLAATNEQFF
TGTGCCAGCAGCGCGGGACTAGCCGCTACCAATGAGCAGTTCTTC
>TRBJ1-4|TRBV18|.|TRBD1
CASSPIQGAKEKLFF
TGTGCCAGCTCACCGATACAGGGGGCCAAGGAAAAACTGTTTTTT
>TRBJ2-7|TRBV7-2|.|.
CASSLADDRRYHEQYF
TGTGCCAGCAGCTTAGCCGATGACAGGAGGTACCACGAGCAGTACTTC
>TRBJ2-1|TRBV9|.|TRBD2
CASSVASIKGLAGTTYNEQFF
TGTGCCAGCAGCGTAGCCTCTATTAAGGGGCTAGCGGGGACAACCTACAATGAGCAGTTCTTC
>TRBJ1-2|TRBV6-5|.|TRBD1
CASSLTGGADGYTF
TGTGCCAGCAGTTTAACAGGGGGCGCTGATGGCTACACCTTC
>TRBJ1-1|TRBV13|.|TRBD1
CASSSTGDFGTEAFF
TGTGCCAGCAGCTCTACAGGGGATTTTGGCACTGAAGCTTTCTTT
>TRBJ2-3|TRBV5-1|.|TRBD1
CASVRDRNTDTQYF
TGCGCCAGCGTCCGGGACAGAAACACAGATACGCAGTATTTT
>TRBJ2-7|TRBV15|.|TRBD1
CATSSWDSTTYEQYF
TGTGCCACCAGCAGTTGGGACAGCACGACCTACGAGCAGTACTTC
>TRBJ1-2|TRBV28|.|TRBD1
CASSTPGQGKGYTF
TGTGCCAGCAGTACACCGGGACAGGGGAAAGGCTACACCTTC
>TRBJ1-2|TRBV19|.|.
CASRPMAESYGYTF
TGTGCCAGTAGACCTATGGCGGAAAGCTATGGCTACACCTTC
>TRBJ1-3|TRBV5-4|.|.
CASSGDPSGNTIYF
TGTGCCAGCAGCGGGGACCCCTCTGGAAACACCATATATTTT
>TRBJ1-2|TRBV23-1|.|.
CASSPNRGTPNYGYTF
TGCGCCAGCAGTCCTAATCGGGGTACCCCTAACTATGGCTACACCTTC
>TRBJ1-6|TRBV18|.|TRBD1
CASSPGDRGPRGSPLHF
TGTGCCAGCTCACCTGGGGACAGGGGGCCGCGAGGTTCACCCCTCCACTTT
>TRBJ2-7|TRBV3-1/TRBV3-2|.|.
CASRRQSSGQARYEQYF
TGTGCCAGCAGACGCCAGTCTTCCGGTCAGGCACGGTACGAGCAGTACTTC
>TRBJ1-5|TRBV5-1|.|.
CASSLLGNGNQPQHF
TGCGCCAGCAGCTTGCTCGGAAACGGGAATCAGCCCCAGCATTTT
>TRBJ1-1|TRBV2|.|.
CASSLSNVKGTEAFF
TGTGCCAGCAGTCTGTCAAATGTCAAGGGAACTGAAGCTTTCTTT
>TRBJ2-7|TRBV7-8|few|TRBD1
CASGPWAGGYEQYF
TGTGCCAGCGGGCCCTGGGCAGGGGGCTACGAGCAGTACTTC
>TRBJ2-7|TRBV9|.|.
CASSVVGGEQYF
TGTGCCAGCAGCGTAGTGGGGGGCGAGCAGTACTTC
>TRBJ2-3|TRBV10-3|.|TRBD1
CAISGQAGTGSTDTQYF
TGTGCCATCAGTGGGCAGGCAGGGACAGGGTCCACAGATACGCAGTATTTT
>TRBJ2-2|TRBV19|.|.
CASSPGSNTGELFF
TGTGCCAGTTCCCCAGGATCGAACACCGGGGAGCTGTTTTTT
>TRBJ2-7|TRBV6-6|.|TRBD1
CASSYPGQGGREQYF
TGTGCCAGCAGTTATCCGGGACAGGGGGGTCGGGAGCAGTACTTC
>TRBJ1-2|TRBV9|.|.
CASSLSGQSLSGGYTF
TGTGCCAGCAGCCTATCCGGACAGTCGCTATCCGGGGGCTACACCTTC
>TRBJ1-5|TRBV10-2|.|.
CASSVREGQPQHF
TGCGCCAGCAGTGTTCGGGAAGGTCAGCCCCAGCATTTT
>TRBJ2-3|TRBV7-6|.|.
CASSQTGLTSTDTQYF
TGTGCCAGCAGCCAAACAGGGCTCACTAGCACAGATACGCAGTATTTT
>TRBJ2-1|TRBV15|once|TRBD2
CATAAVGGLAGDEQFF
TGTGCCACCGCGGCGGTGGGGGGACTAGCGGGGGATGAGCAGTTCTTC
>TRBJ2-7|TRBV30|.|TRBD1
CAWSVLQGAYEQYF
TGTGCCTGGAGTGTATTGCAGGGGGCCTACGAGCAGTACTTC
>TRBJ1-6|TRBV19|.|.
CASSIPGRGSPLHF
TGTGCCAGTAGTATCCCGGGAAGGGGTTCACCCCTCCACTTT
>TRBJ2-2|TRBV10-1|few|.
CASSGSGELFF
TGCGCCAGCAGTGGAAGCGGGGAGCTGTTTTTT
>TRBJ1-4|TRBV11-2|.|.
CASNRREEKLFF
TGTGCCAGCAACCGCAGGGAGGAAAAACTGTTTTTT
>TRBJ1-5|TRBV5-5|.|.
CASSLEPAIGNQPQHF
TGTGCCAGCAGCTTGGAGCCAGCGATCGGCAATCAGCCCCAGCATTTT
>TRBJ2-7|TRBV5-4|few|TRBD2
CASSLRGVYEQYF
TGTGCCAGCAGCTTGCGGGGGGTCTACGAGCAGTACTTC